Sequencing of this T cell receptor (beta chain) was carried out in a study of blood T cell repertoires in COVID-19. Turning to the study itself: Donors in the United States, Italy and Spain gave samples during acute or convalescent COVID-19. T cells, B-cell-depleted T cells, or PBMCs supplied cDNA or gDNA.

This CDR3 has 16 residues. V trimming: 4 bases; J trimming: 0 bases; junction bases outside the gene matches: 8. Per germline, CDR1 SGHVS and CDR2 FQNEAQ. Original methodology: From reference gene primer amplification, estimates of nucleated cell counts were derived. Using immunoSEQ multiplex PCR, the repertoire was profiled, and TCRdb retains in-frame clones only, with some absent. V and J calls and clone size come straight from that table; D and trimming were deduced from the DNA. The data show some 130,000 clones, 75% to 85% seen once. The V call is TRBV7-8, the J call TRBJ1-1; 7 nucleotides match TRBD1. The receptor's source is an elderly man with acute or convalescent COVID-19. The sample was peripheral blood. CDR3 amino acids: CASSWPPGQLNTEAFF. CDR3 nucleotides: TGTGCCAGCAGCTGGCCACCGGGACAGTTGAACACTGAAGCTTTCTTT.